The TCR beta chain under discussion was sequenced for a study of PD-1 blockade in classical Hodgkin lymphoma (dated by TCRdb to the early 2020s). Regarding the research as a whole: Nivolumab dosing was 3 mg/kg intravenously every 2 weeks, continuing until either disease progression or unacceptable toxicity. A peripheral blood immune signature of response to PD-1 blockade in classical Hodgkin lymphoma was defined using TCR beta sequencing and CyTOF.

The paper's findings and limits, for the study overall: A significant rise by C4D1 was seen in CD4+ but not CD8+ TCR diversity (p=0.0027 vs p=0.16), with the rise being most apparent in complete responders (p=0.02). Baseline TCR diversity was reported to be lower in newly diagnosed patients than in healthy donors, and even lower in relapsed/refractory patients. The study was restricted to a single clinical trial cohort, and the causes of repertoire differences, possibly disease activity or prior therapy, were left undefined. Lower diversity was observed in patients in whom nivolumab was started less than 1 year after ASCT, and these patients were excluded from later analyses so that confounding by immune reconstitution would be avoided. Baseline diversity similar to that of newly diagnosed patients was observed in trial patients achieving complete response, whereas significantly lower diversity was observed in partial responders and progressors.

The time point label on this specimen signifies: cycle 1 day 1 (C1D1), immediately before nivolumab initiation. Every trial patient had relapsed following autologous stem cell transplantation, and prior brentuximab vedotin exposure was what differed among cohorts A, B and C. The trial cohort comprised 60 or so patients with relapsed/refractory classical Hodgkin lymphoma whose best overall responses were complete response, partial response or progressive disease. In the multi-cohort phase II CheckMate 205 trial, trial patients received single-agent nivolumab. An independent review committee assessed best overall response using the 2007 International Working Group response criteria. PBMCs from the trial were collected at three points: immediately before nivolumab initiation (C1D1), and during therapy at cycle 2 day 1 and cycle 4 day 1. Peripheral blood was collected in 8 mL Vacutainer Cell Preparation Tubes, from which PBMCs were isolated by centrifugation and then cryopreserved.

A note on this clone: Its antigen is still unknown. No base qualities exist here, and no much larger clone lies one base off it.

Genomic DNA was extracted with the Qiagen DNeasy kit from unsorted PBMCs and from negatively selected CD4+ and CD8+ fractions. TCR beta CDR3 regions were amplified by immunoSEQ multiplex PCR using primers annealing to V and J segments. Amplification bias was minimized using a synthetic immune receptor repertoire, and residual bias was removed computationally after sequencing. The source study handled its data this way. Repertoire diversity was quantified as the Shannon entropy index using custom Python scripts. Unsorted, CD4+ and CD8+ repertoires were examined separately, except in combined analyses, for which CD4+ and CD8+ sequences were merged in silico. A clone counted as expanded when the clone's frequency after treatment rose at least 2-fold relative to C1D1, and clones undetected at baseline were given a pseudocount of 0.5. Clones with 0 or 1 copy at C1D1 were classified as singleton clones, and clones with 2 or more copies were classified as non-singleton clones. Clones expanded in unsorted samples were labelled as CD4+, CD8+ or unknown by matching protein sequences in sorted samples from the same patient. Wilcoxon tests on paired samples were used to test changes in diversity from C1D1 to C4D1. TCRdb re-hosts the immuneACCESS table, in-frame sequences only. Its copies lack some clones; in the studies checked, an unresolved V gene accounts for under half of them, and the cause for the rest is not known. V and J calls and clone size are those listed in that table; D and trimming were worked out from the DNA. The sample yields some 14,000 clones; around 87% were counted once. The top ten clones comprise 37% of the sample.

The CDR3 goes from the cysteine to the phenylalanine over 15 residues. Only the CDR3 part of the read is kept: 45 bases, read in frame from the first base. Trimming leaves V shorter by 5 bases and J shorter by 3 bases, with the junction holding 6 bases beyond the gene matches. The germline V gene provides CDR1 LGHNA and CDR2 YNFKEQ. The rearranged segments are TRBV4-2 and TRBJ1-3; 8 junctional bases match TRBD1. This clonotype was sampled from a human donor with classical Hodgkin lymphoma. Sequencing was performed on peripheral blood mononuclear cells (PBMCs), taken at baseline. The CDR3 sequence is CASSLKTGVGNTIYF. The nucleotides read TGTGCCAGCAGCTTGAAGACAGGGGTTGGAAACACCATATATTTT.